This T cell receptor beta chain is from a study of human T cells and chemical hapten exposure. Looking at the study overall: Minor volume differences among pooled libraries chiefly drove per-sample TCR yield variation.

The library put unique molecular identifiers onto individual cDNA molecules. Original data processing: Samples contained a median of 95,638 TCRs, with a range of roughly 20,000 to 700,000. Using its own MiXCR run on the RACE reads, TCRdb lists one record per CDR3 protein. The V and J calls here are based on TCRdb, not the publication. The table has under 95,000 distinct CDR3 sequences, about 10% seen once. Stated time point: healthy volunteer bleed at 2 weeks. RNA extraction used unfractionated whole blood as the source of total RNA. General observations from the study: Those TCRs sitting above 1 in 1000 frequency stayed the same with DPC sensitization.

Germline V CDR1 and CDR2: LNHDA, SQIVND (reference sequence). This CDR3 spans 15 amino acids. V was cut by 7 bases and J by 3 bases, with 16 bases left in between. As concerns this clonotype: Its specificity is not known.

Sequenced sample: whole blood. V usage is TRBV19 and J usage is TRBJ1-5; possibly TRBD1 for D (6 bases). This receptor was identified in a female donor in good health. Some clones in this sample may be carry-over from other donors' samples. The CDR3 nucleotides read TGTGCCAGTACCCATAGGACAGATGTCAATCAGCCCCAGCATTTT. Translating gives CASTHRTDVNQPQHF.